This paragraph reports one T cell receptor (beta chain). Its antigen is not yet known. There are no base qualities to consult, and no much larger clone falls within one base. This specimen comes from a study of cytomegalovirus exposure and HLA in healthy donors (dated by TCRdb to between 2016 and 2019). Regarding the study in general: In an earlier analysis of some 610 of the donors, roughly 300 Gb of sequence data and 100 million or so unique TCR beta sequences from 150 million to 200 million T cells were reported. To predict cytomegalovirus infection status, the study brought together high-throughput TCR immunosequencing, statistical association of individual TCRs with disease status, and machine learning. In the later analysis, no new phenotypic data were used to find candidate immune exposures; instead, reliance was placed on TCR beta sequences and their occurrence across donors. Both class I and class II loci were covered by HLA typing, at four-digit resolution. Of the roughly 400 genotyped donors, around 81% fell in the genetic ancestry cluster associated with self-reported Caucasian donors. All discovery cohort repertoires had been generated using a single sequencing platform. Because of strong linkage in the cohort, four to six DR-DQ haplotypes were treated as single units for association and clustering. Around 320 gigabases of sequencing data and approximately 93 million unique TCR sequences were included in an early release covering over 600 HLA-typed donors. Typing coverage varied by locus: roughly 629-640 donors for A, B, C, DRB1 and DQB1; roughly 520 for DQA1; about 570 for DPA1; roughly 450 for DPB1. The study was designed to test whether signatures of past pathogen exposure could be identified by cataloging public T cell receptors. An earlier analysis of fewer than 700 of the donors applied high-throughput TCR beta sequencing to assess whether each TCR beta V gene segment acted as functional or pseudogenic. Among roughly 400 genotyped donors of the cohort, an average of around 240,000 unique TCR beta nucleotide sequences was sequenced per donor, of which roughly 18% were non-productive. A later genetic analysis used genome-wide SNP genotypes for about 60% of the 666 donors, treating that subset as a discovery cohort. In a later analysis, previously published TCR beta repertoires from 600 to 850 donors were re-analyzed and high-resolution HLA genotyping was added so that TCR occurrence patterns could be studied. Alongside the repertoire data, information on donor age, sex, ethnicity and CMV serostatus was compiled. In addition to the first cohort of 666 subjects, a separate validation cohort of approximately 110 different subjects was used. The study used immunosequencing to profile the T cell repertoires of approximately 640 subjects and linked those repertoires to cytomegalovirus serostatus. Points the paper makes about the study in general: A later analysis reported that several top co-occurrence clusters appeared linked to parvovirus B19, influenza, CMV and Epstein-Barr virus. The classifier was reported to diagnose cytomegalovirus status with high specificity and sensitivity in both the original and validation cohorts. In a later genetic analysis, a missense DCLRE1C variant was associated with V-gene and J-gene trimming of TCR beta chains, and the association was replicated in an independent cohort. A later genetic analysis reported fewer N-insertions in productive TCRs among donors in an Asian-associated ancestry cluster than the roughly 700-donor mean. An earlier analysis of around 540 of the donors showed that most TCR beta V segments appeared in productive rearrangements either about 87% or about 30% of the time, which broadly matched IMGT annotations. A cluster of highly shared sequence variants was judged likely to be a technical artifact of the sequencing pipeline. Only TCR beta chains were sequenced in this cohort, and the absence of alpha or paired-chain data limited detectable features. In vitro tests confirmed that a few of the cytomegalovirus-associated TCR beta chains recognize cytomegalovirus antigens. While some public TCRs were present in many individuals, most TCR sequences turned up only very rarely across donors. According to the authors, the approach could potentially be generalized to other disease states and immunological phenotypes. In a later analysis, HLA-associated TCR beta chains were found to be more clonally expanded and to have lower generation probabilities than equally common non-associated chains. At a false discovery rate of 0.05, a later analysis linked fewer than 20,000 TCR beta sequences to specific HLA alleles. Because HLA typing was missing for some donors at each locus, association tests included only the typed subset. CMV serostatus was the only immune exposure information available for the cohort. A further reported finding was that TCR beta sequences accurately predicted the HLA-A and HLA-B alleles for most subjects in the first cohort. Assigning TCR associations to individual alleles was difficult when HLA alleles, especially DR and DQ, strongly co-occurred. The 87-base-pair reads could not distinguish some IMGT-functional V segments, including TRBV6-2 and TRBV6-3, so those segments were excluded. Sequencing depth was assumed to be roughly uniform across donors in the presence/absence analyses, though that assumption may not hold. In a later analysis, TCR association rates were found to vary across HLA loci, with the most associated TCRs seen for DRB1 alleles and the fewest for HLA-C alleles. Linkage disequilibrium might explain the correlated functional status among segregating V segments, but an unknown experimental factor could not be ruled out. In a later analysis, most CMV-associated TCR beta chains were found to appear HLA-restricted, with HLA associations seemingly driven largely by CMV exposure. A total of 150 or so TCR beta chains were listed by the study as associated with cytomegalovirus. About 15 rarely observed V segments, including chromosome 9 orphons, were excluded from the earlier analysis of several hundred of the donors because counts were too low.

The cohort comprised under 700 healthy bone marrow donors. All cohort members were sampled while nominally healthy, although unrecorded immune exposures were likely present. The donor tested CMV seropositive, placing the donor among the approximately 290 seropositive members of the cohort. Each donor provided a peripheral blood sample, and peripheral blood mononuclear cells were used for TCR beta sequencing. Genomic DNA extraction from the blood cell samples was performed with the Qiagen DNeasy Blood Extraction Kit. The CDR3 spans 12 residues, from the cysteine through the phenylalanine. Only CDR3 DNA remains: 36 bases, in frame from the first base. V was cut back by 6 bases and J by 4 bases, leaving a gap of 9 bases between them. According to the germline V gene, CDR1 reads MNHEY and CDR2 reads SVGAGI. The library came from the immunoSEQ multiplex PCR assay. A mixture of 60 forward primers for TCR Vbeta segments and 13 reverse primers for TCR Jbeta segments was used in the multiplex PCR. The CDR3 region of rearranged TCR beta genes was amplified from genomic DNA with a multiplex PCR assay. On the Illumina HiSeq System, the amplified TCR beta libraries were sequenced as 87-base-pair reads. The authors processed their data as follows. In a later analysis, tens of millions of unique TCR beta chains were counted across the 500 to 700 repertoires, and roughly 11 million of these chains were shared by at least two donors. Raw reads were error-corrected and collapsed into unique sequences with a nearest-neighbor algorithm that merged closely related sequences to remove PCR and sequencing errors. CDR3 sequences were aligned to IMGT reference sequences to assign V, D and J gene segments. For a sequence to be retained, a match of at least six nucleotides was required to both a V gene segment and a J gene segment. Rearrangements were called productive when the CDR3 lacked stop codons and stayed in frame with V and J; all others were non-productive. Following IMGT convention, CDR3 was defined as the stretch from the second conserved V-encoded cysteine to the conserved J-encoded phenylalanine. In an earlier analysis of more than 550 of the donors, sequences lacking an unambiguous match to a single V gene segment were excluded. In an earlier analysis of roughly 500 of the donors, V segments were called functional above 56.7% productive rearrangements and were called segregating when the between-donor standard deviation exceeded 5%. A statistical classification framework was built for diagnosing cytomegalovirus status from the catalog of TCR beta chain sequences. In a later analysis, TCR nucleotide sequences were compared against IMGT/GENE-DB human TR gene sequences so that V and J genes could be assigned. In a later analysis, CDR3 sequences and most-parsimonious VDJ recombination scenarios were assigned using the TCRdist pipeline. In a later analysis, each TCR beta chain was defined by its CDR3 amino acid sequence together with its V-gene family, and reads without a unique V-gene family were excluded. A later analysis removed 592 highly shared, low-generation-probability nucleotide sequences to deal with suspected cross-contamination and a sequencing artifact. In a later analysis, a clonal expansion index for each public chain was calculated from normalized within-repertoire ranks of inferred template counts. In a later analysis, generation probabilities were computed using a VDJ recombination model fitted to out-of-frame rearrangements, and the results were checked against IGoR. In a later analysis, TCR-TCR, TCR-HLA and TCR-CMV co-occurrence was scored with hypergeometric tests, and a repertoire-size bias correction was applied to TCR pairs. To estimate false discovery rates, a later analysis permuted the HLA or CMV assignments 20 times. In a later analysis, co-occurring TCRs were grouped using DBSCAN, with TCRdist sequence similarity added in when clustering inside HLA-allele-positive subsets. Repertoires with fewer than 30,000 or more than 120,000 public chains were left out of co-occurrence clustering, as were five repertoires with anomalous nucleotide sharing. TCRdb carries this immuneACCESS record with in-frame sequences only. Its versions omit some clonotypes, under half of them owing to an unresolved V gene in the studies checked, with the rest unexplained. Clonal size and the V and J genes are those of that table, whereas D and trimming came from the DNA. For this sample the table gives roughly 97,000 clones, of which about 75% were detected only once. Approximately 5% of the sample is in the top ten clones.

The chain couples TRBV6-5 to TRBJ1-1, with the D gene too uncertain to name. The clonotype originates from a man aged 55 to 70 in good health and CMV-seropositive. The sequenced sample was PBMCs. The CDR3 is CASREVTTEAFF. The DNA is TGTGCCAGCAGAGAGGTGACCACTGAAGCTTTCTTT.